One and the same sample provided the 18 T cell receptor beta chains below, sequenced in a study of cytomegalovirus exposure and HLA in healthy donors. Primers included in the PCR were 60 Vbeta and 13 Jbeta primers. Sequencing used immunoSEQ multiplex PCR; TCRdb keeps in-frame clones, though not all of them. The data contain approximately 100,000 clones, around a tenth of them singletons. The material sequenced was PBMCs. Every receptor here comes from a man aged 50-59 years in good health and CMV-seropositive.

This clone appeared a few times. CDR3 loop: CASSLVGAAYQETQYF. As DNA, the CDR3 is TGTGCCAGCAGCTTAGTTGGGGCCGCGTACCAAGAGACCCAGTACTTC. The V gene is TRBV7-9, the J gene TRBJ2-5; a possible D gene is TRBD1 (5 bases). Trimming removed 1 base from V and 0 bases from J, with 12 bases in between. There are 16 residues in the CDR3. The germline CDR1 and CDR2 sequences are SEHNR and FQNEAQ (reference sequence).

This clone was observed a few times. The rearrangement links TRBV29-1 to TRBJ2-1; 12 bases are shared with TRBD2. Trimming cost V 3 bases and J 8 bases; bases outside gene matches: 8. The CDR3 covers 15 residues. Germline V CDR1 and CDR2: SQVTM, ANQGSEA. CDR3 nucleotides: TGCAGCGTTGAGAAGCTAGCGGGAGGGCCGGATGAGCAGTTCTTC. Its translation: CSVEKLAGGPDEQFF.

This clone showed up just a few times. This chain connects TRBV4-2 to TRBJ2-7; maybe TRBD2 (5 bases). V was shortened by 4 bases and J by 2 bases, with 18 bases between the two germline ends. Germline loops: CDR1 LGHNA, CDR2 YNFKEQ. The CDR3 is 16 amino acids. The CDR3 DNA is TGTGCCAGCAGCCCTTACCGGGAAATCACGGCCTACGAGCAGTACTTC. This encodes CASSPYREITAYEQYF.

This clone was seen a few times. This chain joins TRBV12-2 and TRBJ2-2; the table's D call TRBD2 went unverified against the DNA. TRBV12-2 is labeled a pseudogene. This CDR3 spans 19 amino acids. The CDR3 nucleotides are TGTGCAAGTCGCTTATATCAGCCCAGCGGGAGGGCCGCCACCGGGGAGCTGTTTTTT. Encoded protein: CASRLYQPSGRAATGELFF.

The J gene is TRBJ1-3, the V gene TRBV15; D may be TRBD1 (6 bases). CDR3 size: 16 residues. With 3 bases removed from V and 1 base from J, the gap between germline ends came to 13 bases. Germline V lookup: CDR1 LNHNV, CDR2 YYDKDF (reference sequence). The CDR3 sequence is CATSSLDRPSGNTIYF. The CDR3 coding sequence is TGTGCCACCAGCAGCCTAGACAGGCCTTCTGGAAACACCATATATTTT.

This clone showed up just a few times. The CDR3 coding sequence is TGTGCCAGCTATAGCAATCAGCCCCAGCATTTT. This translates into CASYSNQPQHF. The chain combines TRBV28 with TRBJ1-5, with unresolved D. The CDR3 runs to 11 residues. Germline CDR1 and CDR2: MDHEN and SYDVKM. The V end was cut by 8 bases, the J end by 0 bases, with 2 bases between.

This chain uses TRBV9 with TRBJ1-1; the D gene is possibly TRBD1 (5 bases). V lost 0 bases and J 0 bases, leaving 9 bases between the germline ends. Germline lookup yields CDR1 SGDLS and CDR2 YYNGEE. The CDR3 consists of 15 residues. CDR3 region: CASSVDGGVNTEAFF. In DNA, the CDR3 is TGTGCCAGCAGCGTAGATGGGGGGGTGAACACTGAAGCTTTCTTT.

This clone was detected only a few times. This rearrangement joins TRBV13 to TRBJ1-4; 7 bases are shared with TRBD1. Germline V gene sequence: CDR1 PRHDT, CDR2 FYEKMQ (reference sequence). There are 14 residues in the CDR3. V lost 3 bases to trimming and J lost 8 bases; unmatched junction nucleotides: 6. The chain's CDR3 is CASSFRDRDEKLFF. The CDR3, as DNA: TGTGCCAGCAGCTTCAGGGACAGAGACGAAAAACTGTTTTTT.

This clone was picked up a small number of times. V is TRBV30 and J is TRBJ2-7; 9 bases are shared with TRBD1. Per germline, CDR1 GTSNPN and CDR2 SVGIG (reference sequence). V shed 3 bases and J 3 bases; nucleotides not matched to a gene: 3. The CDR3 has 13 amino acids. CDR3 DNA sequence: TGTGCCTGGAGGGACAGGGGAGTCTACGAGCAGTACTTC. This gives the protein CAWRDRGVYEQYF.

This clone was detected ten times or more. V gene TRBV19 combines with J gene TRBJ1-1, with D perhaps matching TRBD1 (5 bases). Trimming pared 1 base from V and 2 bases from J, leaving 14 bases between. The CDR3 sequence is 16 residues long. The germline V gene encodes CDR1 LNHDA and CDR2 SQIVND (reference sequence). The CDR3 loop is CASSIGPQGYNTEAFF. The DNA for the CDR3 is TGTGCCAGTAGTATAGGGCCCCAGGGTTACAACACTGAAGCTTTCTTT.

In nucleotides, the CDR3 is TGTGCCAGCAGTTTATTTGGGCTTGGGGAGCTGTTTTTT. It codes for CASSLFGLGELFF. J is TRBJ2-2 and V is TRBV27; D remains unclear. Deletions cut 1 base from V and 8 bases from J, with 8 bases between. From germline, CDR1 is MNHEY and CDR2 SMNVEV (reference sequence). The CDR3 length is 13 residues.

This CDR3 reads CASSISTANTGELFF. The CDR3 DNA is TGTGCCAGTAGTATCAGCACAGCGAACACCGGGGAGCTGTTTTTT. The chain links TRBV19 to TRBJ2-2; no reliable D call. CDR3 length: 15 amino acids. Germline values: CDR1 LNHDA, CDR2 SQIVND (reference sequence). Deletions cut 3 bases from V and 0 bases from J, with 8 bases between.

Only a few counts were recorded for this clone. The J gene is TRBJ2-4, the V gene TRBV18; a possible D gene is TRBD1 (5 bases). This CDR3 has 16 amino acids. The ends were cut back, 0 bases at V and 0 bases at J, with 9 bases in the middle. Germline CDR1 KGHSH, CDR2 LQKENI. CDR3 sequence: CASSPPQDQAKNIQYF. The CDR3 bases are TGTGCCAGCTCACCACCACAGGATCAAGCCAAAAACATTCAGTACTTC. The full variable domain, rest sourced from reference TRBV18 and TRBJ2-4, is NAGVMQNPRHLVRRRGQEARLRCSPMKGHSHVYWYRQLPEEGLKFMVYLQKENIIDESGMPKERFSAEFPKEGPSILRIQQVVRGDSAAYFCASSPPQDQAKNIQYFGAGTRLSVL.

This clone was seen only a few times. V and J are TRBV5-1 and TRBJ2-2; tentatively, D is TRBD1 (6 bases). The length of the CDR3 is 15 residues. Germline CDR1 reads SGHRS; CDR2 reads YFSETQ. V lost 9 bases, J lost 1 base, and 16 bases lay in between. The CDR3 region has the DNA TGCGCCACCGCACCCGACAGGCGGAACACCGGGGAGCTGTTTTTT. This gives the protein CATAPDRRNTGELFF.

The chain carries TRBV10-3 and TRBJ1-1; weak D call: TRBD1 (6 bases). The CDR3 totals 15 residues. V was cut by 4 bases and J by 5 bases, with 17 bases left in between. CDR1 and CDR2 (germline): ENHRY, SYGVKD. CDR3 region: CAISGALQGGTEAFF. The CDR3 DNA reads TGTGCCATCAGTGGGGCCCTACAGGGAGGGACTGAAGCTTTCTTT.

The chain uses TRBV5-1 and TRBJ2-5, with 9 bases matching TRBD1. Germline V lookup: CDR1 SGHRS, CDR2 YFSETQ. V trimming: 4 bases; J trimming: 7 bases; junction bases outside the gene matches: 20. The CDR3 consists of 18 residues. The CDR3 here is CASSIVTGGEGLRGTQYF. As DNA, the CDR3 is TGCGCCAGCAGCATCGTAACAGGGGGCGAGGGTCTAAGAGGGACCCAGTACTTC.

The J gene is TRBJ2-3, the V gene TRBV5-4; a possible D gene is TRBD2 (6 bases). CDR3 size: 15 residues. V shed 0 bases and J shed 2 bases, with 10 bases lying between them. Germline CDR1 SGHNT, CDR2 YYREEE (reference sequence). Here the CDR3 reads CASSLAGEPTDTQYF. CDR3 in DNA: TGTGCCAGCAGCTTGGCGGGGGAACCCACAGATACGCAGTATTTT.

This clone has only a few counts. V gene TRBV11-3 combines with J gene TRBJ2-1; D is perhaps TRBD2 (5 bases). V was shortened by 5 bases and J by 6 bases, with 11 bases between the two germline ends. The CDR3 spans 13 residues. Germline-derived CDR1 and CDR2 are SGHNT and YENEEA. This CDR3 is CASSVNSVNEQFF. Here the CDR3 DNA reads TGTGCCAGCAGCGTAAATAGCGTCAATGAGCAGTTCTTC.